The clone carrying this TCR beta chain was observed at least ten times. The antigen is not known. CDR3 regions were amplified by Arm-PCR using iRepertoire HTBI primers to build TCR beta libraries. TCRdb reprocessed the multiplex PCR reads via MiXCR and lists one record per CDR3 protein. The sample holds around 450,000 distinct CDR3 sequences, under 25% seen once. The CDR3 is 15 amino acids. Germline values: CDR1 MDHEN, CDR2 SYDVKM. The V and J ends lost 6 bases and 0 bases respectively, with 11 bases between them. This entry is derived from a study of regulatory T cells in long-lasting Graves disease. About the research overall: The definition of persistent Graves' disease was over 5 years of antithyroid drugs with positive TSH receptor antibodies.

The study's findings and limits: Clonotypes that were public and shared totalled fewer than 3,500 in persistent patients versus 800 to 1,000 in new patients. Thyroid tissue was not sampled; only peripheral blood was.

Documented time point: persistent/refractory GD, antithyroid drugs over 5 years with positive TRAb. The TCR library was made from RNA extracted from PBMCs. Material: peripheral blood mononuclear cells (PBMCs), obtained when the disease was refractory, from a patient treated with antithyroid drugs. This sequence was found in a female donor with Graves disease. V and J are TRBV28 and TRBJ1-4; maybe TRBD1 (5 bases). As DNA, the CDR3 is TGTGCCAGCAGCGGGGCAGAGGCAACTAATGAAAAACTGTTTTTT. Protein product: CASSGAEATNEKLFF.